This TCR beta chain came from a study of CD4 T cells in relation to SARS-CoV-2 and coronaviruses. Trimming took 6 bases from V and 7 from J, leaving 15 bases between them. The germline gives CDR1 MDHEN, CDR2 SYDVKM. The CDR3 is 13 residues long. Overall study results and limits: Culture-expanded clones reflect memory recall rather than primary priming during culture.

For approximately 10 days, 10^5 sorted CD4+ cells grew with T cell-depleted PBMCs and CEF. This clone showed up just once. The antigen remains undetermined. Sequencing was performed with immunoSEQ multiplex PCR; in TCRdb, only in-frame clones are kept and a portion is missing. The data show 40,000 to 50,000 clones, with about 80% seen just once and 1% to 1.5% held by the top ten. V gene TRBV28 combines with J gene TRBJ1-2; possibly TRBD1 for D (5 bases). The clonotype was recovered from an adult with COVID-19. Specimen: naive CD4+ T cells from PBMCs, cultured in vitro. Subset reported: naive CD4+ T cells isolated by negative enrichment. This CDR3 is CASRLQSRGGYTF. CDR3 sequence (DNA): TGTGCCAGCAGACTACAATCGAGGGGTGGCTACACCTTC.